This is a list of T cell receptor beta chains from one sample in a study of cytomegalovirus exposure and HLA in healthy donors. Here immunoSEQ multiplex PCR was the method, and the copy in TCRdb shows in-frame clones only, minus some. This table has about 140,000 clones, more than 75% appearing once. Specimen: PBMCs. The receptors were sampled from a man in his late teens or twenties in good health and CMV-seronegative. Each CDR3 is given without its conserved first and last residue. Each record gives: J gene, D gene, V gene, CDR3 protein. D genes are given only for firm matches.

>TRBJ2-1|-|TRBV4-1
ASSQAPWGGNNEQF
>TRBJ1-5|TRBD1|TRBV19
ASRRDRGGNQPQH
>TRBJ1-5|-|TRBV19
ASSIKYWGAQPQH
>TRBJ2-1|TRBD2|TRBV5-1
ASSLGAGQYSYNEQF
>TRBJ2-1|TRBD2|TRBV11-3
ASNSREGLADNEQF
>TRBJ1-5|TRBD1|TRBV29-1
SAGGPQPQH
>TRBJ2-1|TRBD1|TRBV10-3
AISESTGEHEQF
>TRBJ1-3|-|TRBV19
ARRDSSSGNTIY
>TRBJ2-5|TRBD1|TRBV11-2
ASSSPSGTGLVETQY
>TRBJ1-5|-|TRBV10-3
AISESGDGNQPQH
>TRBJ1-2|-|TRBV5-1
ASSLATDGYT
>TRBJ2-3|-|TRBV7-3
ASSGASTDTQY
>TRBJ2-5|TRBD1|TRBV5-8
ASSLLRGETQY
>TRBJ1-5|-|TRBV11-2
ASSSDRNNQPQH
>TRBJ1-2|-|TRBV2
ASSGQSSTPDYGYT
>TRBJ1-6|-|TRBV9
ASSPFRDYNSPLH
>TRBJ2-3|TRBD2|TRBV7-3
ASSPGGPRADTQY
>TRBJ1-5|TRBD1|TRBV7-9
ASSLGQGVIQPQH
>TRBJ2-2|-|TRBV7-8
ASSLERTGELF
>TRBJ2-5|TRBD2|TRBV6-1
ASSEVRGGLRSEQY